This T cell receptor (beta chain) was obtained from a study of T cell clusters in autoimmune cytopenias. Points from the study as a whole: Primary autoimmune cytopenia patients appeared to lack physiological T cell clusters present in healthy donors.

Each sample's input was around 250 ng genomic DNA, some 38,000 genome equivalents. One tube held mixed TRB-A and TRB-B primer pools for touch-down PCR. Reprocessing the multiplex PCR reads, TCRdb reports a single entry for every CDR3 protein and omits DNA. Its clone listing holds 9,500 to 12,000 distinct CDR3 sequences. In regard to this clonotype: Its target is not known.

This CDR3 is 16 amino acids long. Germline V gene data show CDR1 as LNHDA and CDR2 as SQIVND (reference sequence). These data were also reused for a study on T cell repertoires in aging, cancer and after chemotherapy. As that report states: Loss of evenness, beyond lost richness, contributed to age-related TCR diversity decline in cancer patients.

J is TRBJ1-1 and V is TRBV19; the TCRdb call, TRBD1, lacks DNA for checking. This sequence was found in a human donor in good health. The sample taken for sequencing was peripheral blood. The CDR3 loop is CASSLGTGGRNTEAFF.